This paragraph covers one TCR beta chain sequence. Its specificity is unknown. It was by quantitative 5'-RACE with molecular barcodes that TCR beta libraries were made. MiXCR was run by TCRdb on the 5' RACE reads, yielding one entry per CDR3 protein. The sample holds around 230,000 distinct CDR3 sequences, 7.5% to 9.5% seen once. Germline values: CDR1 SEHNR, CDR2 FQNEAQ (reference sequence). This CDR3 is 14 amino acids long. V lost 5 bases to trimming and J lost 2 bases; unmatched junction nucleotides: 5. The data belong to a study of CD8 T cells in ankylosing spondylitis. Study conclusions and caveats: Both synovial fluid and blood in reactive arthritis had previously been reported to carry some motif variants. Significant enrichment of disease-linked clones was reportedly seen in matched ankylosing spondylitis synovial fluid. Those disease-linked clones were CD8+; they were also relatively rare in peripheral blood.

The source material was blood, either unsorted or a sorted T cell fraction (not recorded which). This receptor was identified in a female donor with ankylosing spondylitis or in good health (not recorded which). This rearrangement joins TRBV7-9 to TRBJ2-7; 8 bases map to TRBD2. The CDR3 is CASSPTSATYEQYF. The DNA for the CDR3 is TGTGCCAGCAGCCCGACTAGCGCAACCTACGAGCAGTACTTC.